This entry lists 28 T cell receptor beta chains sequenced from one sample in a study of cytomegalovirus exposure and HLA in healthy donors. Use of 60 Vbeta and 13 Jbeta primers characterized the PCR. Only in-frame clones appear in the TCRdb table, and some are missing; sequencing was by immunoSEQ multiplex PCR. The sample holds 200,000 to 250,000 clones; more than 85% are singletons and the top ten take 1%. Specimen: PBMCs. The receptor source for this set is a woman aged 18-29 years in good health and CMV-seronegative.

This chain joins TRBV10-3 and TRBJ2-5, with a weak D call TRBD1 (6 bases). V lost 7 bases and J 0 bases, leaving 12 bases between the germline ends. The germline V gene encodes CDR1 ENHRY and CDR2 SYGVKD. There are 14 residues in the CDR3. The CDR3 is CAIKGVGYQETQYF. The CDR3 coding sequence is TGTGCCATCAAGGGGGTGGGGTACCAAGAGACCCAGTACTTC.

The chain couples TRBV7-8 to TRBJ1-1; 7 nucleotides agree with TRBD1. The J segment lost 11 bases and the V segment lost 1 base, leaving 7 bases of the junction unmatched. The CDR3 covers 13 residues. CDR1 is SGHVS, CDR2 FQNEAQ, per germline. CDR3 in amino acids: CASSLGAGGDAFF. The CDR3 DNA sequence: TGTGCCAGCAGCTTAGGGGCAGGGGGAGATGCTTTCTTT.

The V gene is TRBV6-1, the J gene TRBJ1-1; D gene uncertain. V lost 2 bases and J lost 6, with 13 bases in between. The CDR3 is 14 amino acids. Germline CDR1 MNHNS, CDR2 SASEGT. CDR3 bases: TGTGCCAGCAGTGAAAGGCAGTTGGGAGCTGAAGCTTTCTTT. Translating it yields CASSERQLGAEAFF.

The genes are TRBV4-3 and TRBJ2-1; D perhaps matches TRBD2 (6 bases). V lost 1 base to trimming and J lost 4 bases, with 11 bases between them. This CDR3 has 15 residues. The V gene's germline CDR1 is LGHNA and CDR2 YSLEER. CDR3 sequence (DNA): TGCGCCAGCAGCCAAGCTTCTAGCGTGTACAATGAGCAGTTCTTC. Its protein is CASSQASSVYNEQFF.

The chain employs TRBV4-3 and TRBJ2-3; 9 bases align to TRBD1. V gave up 6 bases and J gave up 9 bases; unmatched junction bases: 13. Germline CDR1 LGHNA, CDR2 YSLEER. This CDR3 is built from 15 residues. The CDR3 bases are TGCGCCAGCAGTCCGGACAGGGGATATATCGGGACGCAGTATTTT. This gives the protein CASSPDRGYIGTQYF.

The table lists this clone with a few counts. The V and J genes are TRBV19 and TRBJ2-5; unclear D gene. The CDR3 covers 15 residues. In germline, CDR1 is LNHDA, CDR2 SQIVND (reference sequence). V was pared by 4 bases and J by 7 bases, with 19 bases between. CDR3 sequence (DNA): TGTGCCAGTAGTACCCCGTCCGGCGGCTTAGGGACCCAGTACTTC. Translated, it gives CASSTPSGGLGTQYF.

The chain employs TRBV19 and TRBJ2-7; 7 bases agree with TRBD1. In germline, CDR1 is LNHDA, CDR2 SQIVND (reference sequence). V lost 6 bases, J lost 0 bases, and 5 bases stayed unmatched. The CDR3 runs to 14 residues. The DNA of the CDR3 is TGTGCCAGTAGCCGGACAGGCCACTCCTACGAGCAGTACTTC. Its protein product is CASSRTGHSYEQYF.

The J gene is TRBJ1-1, the V gene TRBV11-2, with D possibly matching TRBD1 (5 bases). This CDR3 spans 15 amino acids. Trimming cost V 5 bases and J 3 bases, with 16 bases left between them. The germline V gene has CDR1 SGHAT and CDR2 FQNNGV. The CDR3 nucleotides read TGTGCCAGCAGCCCTATTCGGGCAGGGCACACTGAAGCTTTCTTT. The encoded protein is CASSPIRAGHTEAFF.

This chain uses TRBV6-4 with TRBJ1-1, with D unclear. Germline-derived CDR1 and CDR2 are MRHNA and SNTAGT. This CDR3 is built from 13 residues. V was clipped by 4 bases and J by 0 bases, with 6 bases between them. CDR3 nucleotide sequence: TGTGCCAGCAGTGCACAGTTGAACACTGAAGCTTTCTTT. Translating gives CASSAQLNTEAFF.

This rearrangement joins TRBV27 to TRBJ1-1, with a tentative D call TRBD1 (6 bases). The V and J ends lost 5 bases and 0 bases respectively, with 13 bases between them. The length of the CDR3 is 15 residues. Germline CDR1 MNHEY, CDR2 SMNVEV (reference sequence). CDR3 residues: CASSDQGLLNTEAFF. Here the CDR3 DNA reads TGTGCCAGCAGTGATCAGGGGCTCCTGAACACTGAAGCTTTCTTT.

The chain joins TRBV14 to TRBJ2-7; TRBD1 might be the D (6 bases). Germline CDR1 and CDR2: SGHDN and FVKESK. The CDR3 contains 16 residues. The germline V and J ends were trimmed by 3 bases and 1 base, with 16 bases remaining between them. CDR3 sequence reads: CASSHGTPLLSYEQYF. The CDR3 bases are TGTGCCAGCAGCCACGGGACACCTTTACTTTCCTACGAGCAGTACTTC.

This chain connects TRBV29-1 to TRBJ1-2, with a tentative D call TRBD1 (6 bases). Germline V CDR1 and CDR2: SQVTM, ANQGSEA. V lost 7 bases and J lost 5, with 11 bases in between. The CDR3 length is 11 residues. The CDR3 is CSAGQGYGYTF. The DNA of the CDR3 is TGCAGCGCGGGACAAGGGTATGGCTACACCTTC.

The chain joins TRBV6-5 to TRBJ2-3; D gene uncertain. Germline V gene data show CDR1 as MNHEY and CDR2 as SVGAGI. V lost 6 bases to trimming and J lost 1 base, with 14 bases between them. This CDR3 spans 15 amino acids. The CDR3 coding sequence is TGTGCCAGCAGACCGCAGAGGTCTGGCACAGATACGCAGTATTTT. Translation gives CASRPQRSGTDTQYF.

V is TRBV6-4 and J is TRBJ2-2; the match to TRBD2 covers 7 bases. Germline V CDR1 and CDR2: MRHNA, SNTAGT. This CDR3 region has 14 residues. V was pared by 9 bases and J by 3 bases, with 7 bases of the junction left unmatched. The CDR3 sequence: CASSGSEDTGELFF. CDR3 bases: TGTGCCAGTAGCGGGTCTGAAGACACCGGGGAGCTGTTTTTT.

This chain links TRBV18 with TRBJ2-7; 9 bases fit TRBD1. There are 17 residues in the CDR3. J lost 5 bases, V lost 2 bases, and 13 bases had no gene match. In germline, CDR1 is KGHSH, CDR2 LQKENI. The CDR3 sequence: CASSPIFAGQGGNEQYF. CDR3 sequence (DNA): TGTGCCAGCTCACCAATCTTTGCGGGACAGGGAGGGAACGAGCAGTACTTC.

This chain connects TRBV19 to TRBJ2-1; TRBD2 agrees at 8 bases. The J segment lost 1 base and the V segment lost 1 base, leaving 3 bases of the junction unmatched. Germline V gene sequence: CDR1 LNHDA, CDR2 SQIVND (reference sequence). The CDR3 consists of 16 residues. CDR3 sequence (DNA): TGTGCCAGTAGTATAGGACGCGGGGGGTCCTACAATGAGCAGTTCTTC. Translation gives CASSIGRGGSYNEQFF.

V and J are TRBV2 and TRBJ2-7; 8 positions agree with TRBD2. This CDR3 is 13 amino acids long. V shed 7 bases and J 6 bases; nucleotides not matched to a gene: 8. Germline V lookup: CDR1 SNHLY, CDR2 FYNNEI. As DNA, the CDR3 is TGTGCCAGCACGCGGGGGGTTTCGACCGAGCAGTACTTC. This gives the protein CASTRGVSTEQYF.

In this sample, this clone turned up a few times. The chain recombines TRBV6-1 with TRBJ2-2; 9 nucleotides match TRBD2. CDR1 is MNHNS, CDR2 SASEGT, per germline. The junction had 0 bases not matched to a gene; V was cut back by 0 bases and J by 4 bases. This CDR3 has 15 amino acids. The CDR3 spells CASSEASGSTGELFF. In nucleotides, the CDR3 is TGTGCCAGCAGTGAAGCTAGCGGGAGCACCGGGGAGCTGTTTTTT.

The CDR3 DNA reads TGTGCCAGCAGTTTAAGGGGAGACAGGGGGAACTATGGCTACACCTTC. Its protein product is CASSLRGDRGNYGYTF. The chain employs TRBV27 and TRBJ1-2; 9 bases align to TRBD1. CDR1 and CDR2 (germline): MNHEY, SMNVEV (reference sequence). Trimming cost V 2 bases and J 2 bases; bases outside gene matches: 6. The CDR3 consists of 16 residues.

The CDR3 spells CASSLGGWGLIKDYEQYF. The CDR3 nucleotides are TGCGCCAGCAGCTTGGGAGGTTGGGGACTAATCAAGGACTACGAGCAGTACTTC. The V and J genes are TRBV5-1 and TRBJ2-7, with TRBD2 matching over 7 bases. The V gene's germline CDR1 is SGHRS and CDR2 YFSETQ. With V trimmed by 0 bases and J by 3 bases, 15 bases remained unmatched. The CDR3 extends over 18 amino acids.

This clone came up once. V gene TRBV2 combines with J gene TRBJ1-1; D is unclear. The V gene's germline CDR1 is SNHLY and CDR2 FYNNEI. Trimming took 3 bases from V and 5 from J, leaving 16 bases between them. The CDR3 covers 15 residues. The CDR3 reads CASSDLGRGRTEAFF. CDR3 in DNA: TGTGCCAGCAGTGATCTCGGCCGTGGGAGAACTGAAGCTTTCTTT.

In DNA form, the CDR3 reads TGCGCCAGCAGCCAAGATTGGGCAGGGGGCCTGACCTACAATGAGCAGTTCTTC. Translated: CASSQDWAGGLTYNEQFF. The rearrangement links TRBV4-3 to TRBJ2-1; TRBD1 matches 8 bases. V lost 0 bases to trimming and J lost 2 bases; unmatched junction nucleotides: 9. From germline, CDR1 is LGHNA and CDR2 YSLEER. This CDR3 spans 18 amino acids.

V usage is TRBV6-1 and J usage is TRBJ2-3; the D gene is possibly TRBD2 (6 bases). Germline CDR1 and CDR2: MNHNS and SASEGT. This CDR3 region has 14 residues. The V and J ends lost 7 bases and 5 bases respectively, with 16 bases between them. The CDR3 nucleotides read TGTGCCAGCACCCCCCGCACGGGGGAAGATACGCAGTATTTT. Translated, it gives CASTPRTGEDTQYF.

The V gene is TRBV2, the J gene TRBJ1-2; 9 bases match TRBD1. This CDR3 spans 11 amino acids. Germline CDR1 is SNHLY and CDR2 is FYNNEI. V dropped 7 bases and J dropped 6; count of bases not matched to a gene: 0. The CDR3 DNA reads TGTGCCAGCAACAGGGGGCATGGCTACACCTTC. Its protein is CASNRGHGYTF.

This clone appeared once. The chain has TRBV5-4 and TRBJ2-7, with D perhaps matching TRBD2 (6 bases). There are 17 residues in the CDR3. Trimming stripped 1 base from V and 0 bases from J, with 17 bases between. Germline lookup yields CDR1 SGHNT and CDR2 YYREEE (reference sequence). CDR3: CASSLLEGGPPSYEQYF. CDR3 in DNA: TGTGCCAGCAGCTTGTTGGAGGGAGGCCCCCCCTCCTACGAGCAGTACTTC.

The rearrangement links TRBV5-1 to TRBJ2-1; 9 bases line up with TRBD1. After removal of 0 bases from V and 8 bases from J, the junction contained 9 bases not matched to a gene. This CDR3 contains 16 residues. Germline V CDR1 and CDR2: SGHRS, YFSETQ. The CDR3 nucleotides are TGCGCCAGCAGCTTGGGGGACAGGGCTCGTATTGATGAGCAGTTCTTC. Protein: CASSLGDRARIDEQFF.

The chain carries TRBV18 and TRBJ2-5; 8 nucleotides align to TRBD1. The CDR3 has 14 amino acids. From germline, CDR1 is KGHSH and CDR2 LQKENI. The junction had 6 bases not matched to a gene; V was cut back by 4 bases and J by 5 bases. CDR3 loop: CASSLLTGVETQYF. The CDR3 DNA reads as TGTGCCAGCTCACTACTGACAGGGGTTGAGACCCAGTACTTC.

The chain combines TRBV5-4 with TRBJ2-5; TRBD2 aligns across 11 bases. The CDR3 runs 18 residues. V gave up 5 bases and J gave up 0 bases; unmatched junction bases: 12. The V gene's germline CDR1 is SGHNT and CDR2 YYREEE (reference sequence). The CDR3: CASSLRFTSGGNQETQYF. CDR3 DNA sequence: TGTGCCAGCAGTCTAAGATTTACTAGCGGGGGCAACCAAGAGACCCAGTACTTC.